This record concerns one T cell receptor beta chain sequence. The sample comes from a study of T cell responses to AZD1222 COVID-19 vaccine. Germline V lookup: CDR1 SGHRS, CDR2 YFSETQ. The germline V and J ends were trimmed by 0 bases and 8 bases, with 9 bases remaining between them. CDR3 size: 13 residues. TCRdb's copy holds only in-frame clones and misses some; the assay was immunoSEQ multiplex PCR. Of some 120,000 clones in the sample, 85% to 95% are singletons; the top ten hold just under 3%. The receptor was isolated from an adult in good health. Sequences were derived from peripheral blood, sampled on day 0 of AZD1222 vaccination. The V call is TRBV5-1, the J call TRBJ2-1, with no clear D. In nucleotides, the CDR3 is TGCGCCAGCAGCTTGGCCCAGAGGTATGAGCAGTTCTTC. Translating it yields CASSLAQRYEQFF.